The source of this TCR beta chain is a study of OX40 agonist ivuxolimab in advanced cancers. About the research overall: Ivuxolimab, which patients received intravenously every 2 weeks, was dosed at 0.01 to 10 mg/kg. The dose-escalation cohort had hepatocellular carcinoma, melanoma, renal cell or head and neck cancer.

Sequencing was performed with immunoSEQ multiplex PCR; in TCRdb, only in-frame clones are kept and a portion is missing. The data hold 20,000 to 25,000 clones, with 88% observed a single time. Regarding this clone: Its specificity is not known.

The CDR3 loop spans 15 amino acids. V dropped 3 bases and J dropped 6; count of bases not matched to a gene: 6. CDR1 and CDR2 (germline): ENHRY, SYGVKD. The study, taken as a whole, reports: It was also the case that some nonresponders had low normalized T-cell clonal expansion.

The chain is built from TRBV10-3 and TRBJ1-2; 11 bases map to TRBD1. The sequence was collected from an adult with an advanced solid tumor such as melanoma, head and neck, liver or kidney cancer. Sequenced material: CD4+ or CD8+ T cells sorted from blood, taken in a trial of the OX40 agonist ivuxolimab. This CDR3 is CAISEPGQGVDGYTF. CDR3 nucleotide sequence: TGTGCCATCAGTGAACCGGGACAGGGGGTTGATGGCTACACCTTC.